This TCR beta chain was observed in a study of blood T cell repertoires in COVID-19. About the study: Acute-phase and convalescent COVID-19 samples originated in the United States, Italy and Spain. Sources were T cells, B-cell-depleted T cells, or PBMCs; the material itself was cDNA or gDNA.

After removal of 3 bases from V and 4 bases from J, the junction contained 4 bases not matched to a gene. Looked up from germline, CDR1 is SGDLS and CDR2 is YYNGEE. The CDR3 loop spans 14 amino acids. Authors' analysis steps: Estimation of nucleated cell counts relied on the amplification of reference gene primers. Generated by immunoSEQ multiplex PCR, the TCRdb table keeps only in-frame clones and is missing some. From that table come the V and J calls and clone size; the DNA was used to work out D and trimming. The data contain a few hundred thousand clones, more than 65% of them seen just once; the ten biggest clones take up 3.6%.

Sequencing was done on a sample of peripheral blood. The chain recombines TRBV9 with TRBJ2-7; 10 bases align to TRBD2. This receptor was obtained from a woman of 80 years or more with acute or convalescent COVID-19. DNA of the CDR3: TGTGCCAGCAGCGCGAGCGGGGGGGCTTACGAGCAGTACTTC. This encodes CASSASGGAYEQYF. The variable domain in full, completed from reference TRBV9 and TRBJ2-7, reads DSGVTQTPKHLITATGQRVTLRCSPRSGDLSVYWYQQSLDQGLQFLIQYYNGEERAKGNILERFSAQQFPDLHSELNLSSLELGDSALYFCASSASGGAYEQYFGPGTRLTVT.